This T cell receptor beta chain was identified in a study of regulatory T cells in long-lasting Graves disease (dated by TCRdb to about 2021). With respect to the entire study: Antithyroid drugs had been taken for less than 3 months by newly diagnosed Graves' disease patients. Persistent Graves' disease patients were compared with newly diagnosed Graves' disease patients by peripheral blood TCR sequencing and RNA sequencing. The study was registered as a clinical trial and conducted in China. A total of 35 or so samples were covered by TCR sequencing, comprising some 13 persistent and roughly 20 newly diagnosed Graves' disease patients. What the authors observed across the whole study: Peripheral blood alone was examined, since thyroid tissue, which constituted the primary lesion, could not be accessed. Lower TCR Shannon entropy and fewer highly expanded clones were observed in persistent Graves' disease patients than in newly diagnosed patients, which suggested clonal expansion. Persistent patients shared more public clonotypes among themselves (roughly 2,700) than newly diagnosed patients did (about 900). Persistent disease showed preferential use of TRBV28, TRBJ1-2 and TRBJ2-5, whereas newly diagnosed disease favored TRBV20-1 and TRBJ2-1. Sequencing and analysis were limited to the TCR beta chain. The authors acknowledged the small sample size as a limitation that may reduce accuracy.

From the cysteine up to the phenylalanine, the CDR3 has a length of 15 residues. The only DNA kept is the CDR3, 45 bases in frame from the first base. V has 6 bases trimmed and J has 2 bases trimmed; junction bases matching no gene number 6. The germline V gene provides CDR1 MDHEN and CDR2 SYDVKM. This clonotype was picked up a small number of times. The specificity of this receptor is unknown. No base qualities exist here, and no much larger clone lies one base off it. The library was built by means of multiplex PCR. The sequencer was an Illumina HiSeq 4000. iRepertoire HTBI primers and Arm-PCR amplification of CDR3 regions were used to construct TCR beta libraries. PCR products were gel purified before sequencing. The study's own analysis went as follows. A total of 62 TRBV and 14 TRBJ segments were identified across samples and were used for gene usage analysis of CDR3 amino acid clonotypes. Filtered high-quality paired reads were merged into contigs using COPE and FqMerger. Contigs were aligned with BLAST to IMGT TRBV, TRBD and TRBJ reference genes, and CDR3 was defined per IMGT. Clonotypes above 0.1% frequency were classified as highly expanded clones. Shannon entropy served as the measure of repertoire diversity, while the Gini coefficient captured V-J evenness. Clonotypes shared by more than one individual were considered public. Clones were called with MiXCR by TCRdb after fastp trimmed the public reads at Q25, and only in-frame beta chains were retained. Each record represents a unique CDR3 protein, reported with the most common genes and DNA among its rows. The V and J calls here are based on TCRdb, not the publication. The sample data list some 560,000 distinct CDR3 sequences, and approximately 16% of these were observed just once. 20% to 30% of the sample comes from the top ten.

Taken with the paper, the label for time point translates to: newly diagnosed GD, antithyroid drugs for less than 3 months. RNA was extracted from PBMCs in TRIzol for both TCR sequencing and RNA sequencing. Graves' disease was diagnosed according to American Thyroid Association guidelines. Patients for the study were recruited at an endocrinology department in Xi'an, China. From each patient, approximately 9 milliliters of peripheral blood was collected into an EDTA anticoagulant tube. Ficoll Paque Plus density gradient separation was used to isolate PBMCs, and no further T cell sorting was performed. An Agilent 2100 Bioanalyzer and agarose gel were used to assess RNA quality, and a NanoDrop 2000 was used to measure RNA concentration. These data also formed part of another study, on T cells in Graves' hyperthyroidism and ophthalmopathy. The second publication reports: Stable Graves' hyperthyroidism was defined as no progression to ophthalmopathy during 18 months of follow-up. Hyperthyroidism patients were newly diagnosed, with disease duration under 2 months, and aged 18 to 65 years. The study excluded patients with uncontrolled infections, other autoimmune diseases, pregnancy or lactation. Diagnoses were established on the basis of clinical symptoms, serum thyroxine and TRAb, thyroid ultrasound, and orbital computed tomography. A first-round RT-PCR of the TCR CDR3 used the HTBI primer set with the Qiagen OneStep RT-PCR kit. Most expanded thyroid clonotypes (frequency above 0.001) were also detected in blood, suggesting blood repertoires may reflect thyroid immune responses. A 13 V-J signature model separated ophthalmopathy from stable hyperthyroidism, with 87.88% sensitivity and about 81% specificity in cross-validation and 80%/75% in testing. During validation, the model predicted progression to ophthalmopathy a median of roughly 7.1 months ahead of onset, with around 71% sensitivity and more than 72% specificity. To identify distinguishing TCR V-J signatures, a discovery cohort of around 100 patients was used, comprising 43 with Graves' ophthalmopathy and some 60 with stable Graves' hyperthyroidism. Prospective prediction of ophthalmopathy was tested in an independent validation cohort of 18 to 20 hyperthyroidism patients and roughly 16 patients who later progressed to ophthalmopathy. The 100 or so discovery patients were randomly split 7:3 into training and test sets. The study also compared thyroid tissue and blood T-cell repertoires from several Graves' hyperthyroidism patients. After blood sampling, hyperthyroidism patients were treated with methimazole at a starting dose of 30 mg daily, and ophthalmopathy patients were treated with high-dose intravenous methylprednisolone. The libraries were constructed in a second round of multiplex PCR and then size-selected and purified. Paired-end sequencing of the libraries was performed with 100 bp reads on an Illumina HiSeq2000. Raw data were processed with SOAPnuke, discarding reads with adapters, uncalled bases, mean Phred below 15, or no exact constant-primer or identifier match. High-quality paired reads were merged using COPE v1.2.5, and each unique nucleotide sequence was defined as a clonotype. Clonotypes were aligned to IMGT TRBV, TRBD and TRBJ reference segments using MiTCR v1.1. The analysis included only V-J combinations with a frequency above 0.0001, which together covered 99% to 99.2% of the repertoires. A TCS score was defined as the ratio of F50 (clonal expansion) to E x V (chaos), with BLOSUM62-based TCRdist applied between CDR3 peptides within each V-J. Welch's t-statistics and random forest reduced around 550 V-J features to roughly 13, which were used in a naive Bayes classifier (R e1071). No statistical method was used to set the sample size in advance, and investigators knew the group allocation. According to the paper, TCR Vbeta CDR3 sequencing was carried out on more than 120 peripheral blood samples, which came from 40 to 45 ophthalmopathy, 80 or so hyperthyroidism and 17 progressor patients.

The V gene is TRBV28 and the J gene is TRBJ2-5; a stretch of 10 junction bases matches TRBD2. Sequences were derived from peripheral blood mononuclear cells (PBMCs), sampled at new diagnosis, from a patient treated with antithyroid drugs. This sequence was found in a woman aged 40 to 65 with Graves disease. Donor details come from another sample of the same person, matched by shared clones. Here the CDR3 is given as CASSSGLALQETQYF. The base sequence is TGTGCCAGCAGCTCGGGACTAGCGCTACAAGAGACCCAGTACTTC.